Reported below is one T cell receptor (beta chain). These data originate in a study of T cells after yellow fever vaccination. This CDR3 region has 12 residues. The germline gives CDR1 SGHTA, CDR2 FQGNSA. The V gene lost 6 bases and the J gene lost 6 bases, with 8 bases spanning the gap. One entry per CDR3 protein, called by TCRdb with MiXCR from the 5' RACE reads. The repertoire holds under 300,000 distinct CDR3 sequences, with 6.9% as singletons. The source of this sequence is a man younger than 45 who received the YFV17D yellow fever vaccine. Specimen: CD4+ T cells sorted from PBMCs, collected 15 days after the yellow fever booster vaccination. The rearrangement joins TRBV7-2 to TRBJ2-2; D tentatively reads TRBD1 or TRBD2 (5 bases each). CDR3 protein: CASRGTSGELFF. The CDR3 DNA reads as TGTGCCAGCAGAGGGACCTCCGGGGAGCTGTTTTTT.